These 30 T cell receptor beta chains came from one sample sequenced in a study of CD8+ T cells in alopecia areata. Extracted RNA was reverse transcribed into cDNA, the sequencing template. Using immunoSEQ multiplex PCR, the repertoire was profiled, and TCRdb retains in-frame clones only, with some absent. Of 100,000 to 150,000 clones detected, over 60% appear once; the ten largest clones hold under 7.5%. Sample treatment: oral pan-JAK inhibitor, 5-10 mg twice daily. This sample comprised CD4+ T cells sorted from blood, obtained at week 4, from a patient treated with tofacitinib. The receptors come from a human donor with alopecia areata.

This clone was detected a few times. V is TRBV4-3 and J is TRBJ2-3, with D perhaps TRBD2 (7 bases). The CDR3 covers 17 residues. Trimming took off 0 bases at V and 0 bases at J, with 13 bases between the two ends. The germline CDR1 and CDR2 sequences are LGHNA and YSLEER. The CDR3 reads CASSQDRGGGSTDTQYF. In DNA form, the CDR3 reads TGCGCCAGCAGCCAAGATCGAGGCGGGGGCAGCACAGATACGCAGTATTTT.

The chain joins TRBV30 to TRBJ2-3; D may be TRBD2 (5 bases). Germline V gives CDR1 GTSNPN, CDR2 SVGIG (reference sequence). Trimming stripped 5 bases from V and 0 bases from J, with 12 bases between. The CDR3 contains 14 residues. CDR3 sequence (DNA): TGTGCCTGGCAATTAGCGACTAGCACAGATACGCAGTATTTT. Translation gives CAWQLATSTDTQYF. The full variable domain, rest sourced from reference TRBV30 and TRBJ2-3, is SQTIHQWPATLVQPVGSPLSLECTVEGTSNPNLYWYRQAAGRGLQLLFYSVGIGQISSEVPQNLSASRPQDRQFILSSKKLLLSDSGFYLCAWQLATSTDTQYFGPGTRLTVL.

The chain joins TRBV27 to TRBJ1-2; D is possibly TRBD1 (6 bases). The CDR3 is 14 amino acids. CDR1 is MNHEY and CDR2 is SMNVEV in the germline V gene (reference sequence). Trimming cost V 10 bases and J 8 bases, with 23 bases left between them. CDR3 residues: CATATWDRGAGYTF. CDR3 nucleotide sequence: TGTGCCACCGCTACTTGGGACCGGGGGGCGGGCTACACCTTC.

There are a few counts of this clone. This chain joins TRBV29-1 and TRBJ2-2; the match to TRBD2 covers 8 bases. From germline, CDR1 is SQVTM and CDR2 ANQGSEA. Trimming at V came to 6 bases and at J to 2 bases, leaving 5 bases not matched to a gene. CDR3 size: 14 residues. CDR3: CSVDTSGNTGELFF. CDR3 in DNA: TGCAGCGTCGATACTAGCGGCAACACCGGGGAGCTGTTTTTT.

This CDR3 reads CASSPQGHYGYTF. The CDR3, as DNA: TGTGCCAGCAGCCCTCAGGGGCACTATGGCTACACCTTC. This chain uses TRBV9 with TRBJ1-2, with D tentatively TRBD1 (6 bases). Per the germline V gene, CDR1 is SGDLS and CDR2 is YYNGEE. The CDR3 contains 13 residues. Trimming removed 4 bases at V and 3 bases at J, with 10 bases between.

The V gene is TRBV13, the J gene TRBJ2-1; no clear D gene. The CDR3 covers 12 residues. The V end lost 0 bases, the J end lost 9 bases, and 6 bases lay between the germline ends. The germline CDR1 and CDR2 sequences are PRHDT and FYEKMQ (reference sequence). The CDR3 DNA reads as TGTGCCAGCAGCTTAGGGCGCGGTGAGCAGTTCTTC. Protein: CASSLGRGEQFF.

This chain joins TRBV9 and TRBJ1-2; 7 positions agree with TRBD1. CDR1 SGDLS and CDR2 YYNGEE come from the germline V gene. V lost 1 base, J lost 3 bases, and 3 bases stayed unmatched. This CDR3 contains 14 residues. CDR3 region: CASSVTQGDYGYTF. DNA for the CDR3: TGTGCCAGCAGCGTAACCCAGGGGGACTATGGCTACACCTTC.

The chain employs TRBV7-2 and TRBJ2-5; D is ambiguous. Germline values: CDR1 SGHTA, CDR2 FQGNSA. The CDR3 runs 12 residues. With 3 bases removed from V and 5 bases from J, the gap between germline ends came to 7 bases. The CDR3 coding sequence is TGTGCCAGCAGCTTTCAAGGGGAGACCCAGTACTTC. This encodes CASSFQGETQYF.

The chain carries TRBV29-1 and TRBJ2-3, with TRBD2 as a possible D gene (6 bases). CDR3 size: 15 residues. V gave up 0 bases and J gave up 1 base, with 11 bases separating them. Germline CDR1 and CDR2: SQVTM and ANQGSEA. CDR3 bases: TGCAGCGTTGAAGATTGGGGGGATCGCACAGATACGCAGTATTTT. This codes for CSVEDWGDRTDTQYF.

The CDR3 loop reads CASRPRYTGESSYEQYF. CDR3 nucleotide sequence: TGTGCCAGCAGGCCCCGCTATACAGGGGAGAGCTCCTACGAGCAGTACTTC. The genes are TRBV28 and TRBJ2-7; 7 nucleotides match TRBD1. In germline, CDR1 is MDHEN, CDR2 SYDVKM. CDR3 length equals 17 residues. Trimming at V came to 6 bases and at J to 0 bases, leaving 14 bases not matched to a gene.

This clone was seen more than once but under ten times. This chain joins TRBV6-5 and TRBJ1-4, with 9 bases that match TRBD1. Germline CDR1 is MNHEY and CDR2 is SVGAGI. This CDR3 region has 15 residues. J gave up 4 bases and V 0 bases, and 0 bases lay outside the gene matches. CDR3 sequence: CASSYSGQGNEKLFF. The DNA for the CDR3 is TGTGCCAGCAGTTACTCGGGACAGGGTAATGAAAAACTGTTTTTT.

The gene calls are TRBV6-5 and TRBJ1-5, with 9 bases that match TRBD1. The CDR3 is 14 amino acids. Trimming removed 5 bases from V and 7 bases from J; junction bases left unmatched: 6. Germline CDR1 reads MNHEY; CDR2 reads SVGAGI. CDR3 in DNA: TGTGCCAGCAGTAGGGGGACAGGGAGCCAGCCCCAGCATTTT. Translating gives CASSRGTGSQPQHF.

This chain joins TRBV30 and TRBJ1-1; 7 nucleotides agree with TRBD1. With 8 bases clipped from V and 4 bases from J, the junction kept 7 bases outside the gene matches. There are 12 residues in the CDR3. Germline lookup yields CDR1 GTSNPN and CDR2 SVGIG (reference sequence). This chain's CDR3 is CAGETGSTEAFF. The CDR3 DNA reads TGTGCCGGAGAGACAGGGAGCACTGAAGCTTTCTTT. Using reference TRBV30 and TRBJ1-1 for the parts outside the CDR3, the full variable domain is SQTIHQWPATLVQPVGSPLSLECTVEGTSNPNLYWYRQAAGRGLQLLFYSVGIGQISSEVPQNLSASRPQDRQFILSSKKLLLSDSGFYLCAGETGSTEAFFGQGTRLTVV.

As concerns this clone: This CDR3 is also generated by other DNA sequences in the sample. V usage is TRBV10-3 and J usage is TRBJ2-3; 14 nucleotides line up with TRBD2. The CDR3 sequence is 16 residues long. Germline assignment: CDR1 ENHRY and CDR2 SYGVKD. V lost 6 bases to trimming and J lost 2 bases; unmatched junction nucleotides: 4. The CDR3 reads CAISEGLAGVTDTQYF. CDR3 sequence (DNA): TGTGCCATCAGCGAGGGACTAGCGGGGGTCACAGATACGCAGTATTTT.

The CDR3 nucleotides read TGTGCCAGCAGTGAAGAGGTCCGGCCAGGGAGTTCAGATACGCAGTATTTT. Encoded protein: CASSEEVRPGSSDTQYF. The chain joins TRBV2 to TRBJ2-3; D may be TRBD1 or TRBD2 (5 bases each). V lost 1 base and J lost 4, with 18 bases in between. CDR1 and CDR2 (germline): SNHLY, FYNNEI. This CDR3 has 17 amino acids.

The chain combines TRBV28 with TRBJ2-7, with 10 bases matching TRBD2. CDR1 is MDHEN and CDR2 is SYDVKM in the germline V gene. Losses at the gene ends were 6 bases for V and 2 bases for J; bases not matched to a gene: 7. This CDR3 comprises 15 residues. DNA for the CDR3: TGTGCCAGCAGCTCCCTCGGGACTAGCGCCTACGAGCAGTACTTC. It is translated as CASSSLGTSAYEQYF.

This clone was detected once. The J gene is TRBJ2-5, the V gene TRBV29-1; TRBD1 might be the D (5 bases). V lost 4 bases and J lost 0, with 12 bases in between. Germline V lookup: CDR1 SQVTM, CDR2 ANQGSEA. The CDR3 has 14 amino acids. This chain's CDR3 is CSVVGADNQETQYF. DNA for the CDR3: TGCAGCGTTGTTGGGGCCGATAACCAAGAGACCCAGTACTTC.

This chain links TRBV29-1 with TRBJ1-2; possible D gene TRBD1, 5 bases. CDR1 and CDR2 from the germline V gene are SQVTM and ANQGSEA. Trimming took off 7 bases at V and 3 bases at J, with 12 bases between the two ends. The CDR3 length is 12 residues. The DNA of the CDR3 is TGCAGCGGGGGTGGGACGGACTATGGCTACACCTTC. Translated, it gives CSGGGTDYGYTF.

The chain carries TRBV18 and TRBJ2-1, with TRBD2 identical over 9 bases. This CDR3 has 17 amino acids. V lost 0 bases and J lost 9; bases outside the gene matches: 12. Per germline, CDR1 KGHSH and CDR2 LQKENI. CDR3 DNA sequence: TGTGCCAGCTCACCACCGAACGCGGGAGGGGCTCTGGGTGAGCAGTTCTTC. As protein: CASSPPNAGGALGEQFF. Combining the CDR3 with reference TRBV18 and TRBJ2-1 gives the whole variable domain NAGVMQNPRHLVRRRGQEARLRCSPMKGHSHVYWYRQLPEEGLKFMVYLQKENIIDESGMPKERFSAEFPKEGPSILRIQQVVRGDSAAYFCASSPPNAGGALGEQFFGPGTRLTVL.

V is TRBV25-1 and J is TRBJ1-4; TRBD1 is a possible D gene (6 bases). The germline gives CDR1 MGHDK, CDR2 SYGVNS. This CDR3 is built from 14 residues. The V end was cut by 2 bases, the J end by 9 bases, with 13 bases between. As DNA, the CDR3 is TGTGCCAGCAGTGAAACCCGGGACATCAAAAAACTGTTTTTT. Its translation: CASSETRDIKKLFF.

CDR3 protein: CASSLSDSRYTF. The CDR3 nucleotides read TGTGCCAGCAGTTTATCGGACAGCCGCTACACCTTC. The chain recombines TRBV28 with TRBJ1-2; possible D gene TRBD1, 6 bases. V lost 1 base and J 9 bases, leaving 9 bases between the germline ends. The CDR3 runs to 12 residues. Germline CDR1 and CDR2: MDHEN and SYDVKM.

The chain combines TRBV30 with TRBJ1-4; no clear D gene. This CDR3 region has 13 residues. Germline V gene sequence: CDR1 GTSNPN, CDR2 SVGIG (reference sequence). V gave up 3 bases and J gave up 8 bases, with 13 bases separating them. Here the CDR3 DNA reads TGTGCCTGGAGAACGGACGTAGGGGAAAAACTGTTTTTT. Its translation: CAWRTDVGEKLFF.

The chain links TRBV10-3 to TRBJ1-2; D might be TRBD1 (5 bases). This CDR3 is built from 16 residues. Trimming removed 2 bases at V and 4 bases at J, with 17 bases between. In germline, CDR1 is ENHRY, CDR2 SYGVKD. The CDR3 nucleotides read TGTGCCATCAGTGAGAACCCCGACATCGGGGCCTATGGCTACACCTTC. Residues: CAISENPDIGAYGYTF.

The V call is TRBV30, the J call TRBJ1-1; D remains unclear. The CDR3 loop spans 14 amino acids. From germline, CDR1 is GTSNPN and CDR2 SVGIG (reference sequence). Trimming shortened V by 4 bases and J by 2 bases, and 14 bases separated the two germline ends. The CDR3, as DNA: TGTGCCTGGACCTACCGGGGAGTTAACACTGAAGCTTTCTTT. This gives the protein CAWTYRGVNTEAFF.

The rearrangement uses TRBV6-6 and TRBJ2-5, with D tentatively TRBD2 (5 bases). Germline values: CDR1 MNHNY, CDR2 SVGAGI (reference sequence). This CDR3 has 15 amino acids. Trimming stripped 8 bases from V and 1 base from J, with 17 bases between. CDR3 bases: TGTGCCAGCGCCAGGTTTGGCGGAGGCCAAGAGACCCAGTACTTC. Translating gives CASARFGGGQETQYF.

This clone has more than one count but fewer than ten. The chain uses TRBV5-1 and TRBJ1-1, with 7 bases that match TRBD1. The V gene end was trimmed by 5 bases and the J gene end by 5 bases; junction bases not matched to a gene: 6. Germline lookup yields CDR1 SGHRS and CDR2 YFSETQ. This CDR3 region has 13 residues. The CDR3 DNA is TGCGCCAGCAGACCAACAGGGGAGACTGAAGCTTTCTTT. Translation gives CASRPTGETEAFF.

This clone has more than one count but fewer than ten. V usage is TRBV29-1 and J usage is TRBJ2-5; D is undetermined. V shed 4 bases and J shed 2 bases, with 11 bases lying between them. The CDR3 covers 13 residues. The germline V gene encodes CDR1 SQVTM and CDR2 ANQGSEA. The CDR3 loop reads CSVVLTLQETQYF. Here the CDR3 DNA reads TGCAGCGTTGTGTTGACTTTACAAGAGACCCAGTACTTC.

The chain joins TRBV5-1 to TRBJ1-4, with D tentatively TRBD1 (5 bases). V dropped 0 bases and J dropped 0 bases, with 15 bases sitting between them. The CDR3 has 18 residues. Germline values: CDR1 SGHRS, CDR2 YFSETQ. CDR3 sequence: CASSLAEYAGSTNEKLFF. DNA for the CDR3: TGCGCCAGCAGCTTGGCCGAGTACGCAGGGTCAACTAATGAAAAACTGTTTTTT.

There are a few counts of this clone. V usage is TRBV29-1 and J usage is TRBJ2-4; no clear D. The CDR3 runs to 15 residues. CDR1 SQVTM and CDR2 ANQGSEA come from the germline V gene. The V end was cut by 2 bases, the J end by 0 bases, with 11 bases between. The CDR3 region is CSVETSNLAKNIQYF. CDR3 nucleotides: TGCAGCGTTGAAACTTCAAACCTAGCCAAAAACATTCAGTACTTC.

The V and J genes are TRBV30 and TRBJ1-5; the match to TRBD1 covers 7 bases. V shed 2 bases, J shed 4 bases, and the junction held 5 bases outside the gene matches. CDR3 length: 14 amino acids. Germline CDR1 and CDR2: GTSNPN and SVGIG (reference sequence). CDR3: CAWSRDSRNQPQHF. The CDR3 DNA sequence: TGTGCCTGGAGTCGGGACAGCCGAAATCAGCCCCAGCATTTT.